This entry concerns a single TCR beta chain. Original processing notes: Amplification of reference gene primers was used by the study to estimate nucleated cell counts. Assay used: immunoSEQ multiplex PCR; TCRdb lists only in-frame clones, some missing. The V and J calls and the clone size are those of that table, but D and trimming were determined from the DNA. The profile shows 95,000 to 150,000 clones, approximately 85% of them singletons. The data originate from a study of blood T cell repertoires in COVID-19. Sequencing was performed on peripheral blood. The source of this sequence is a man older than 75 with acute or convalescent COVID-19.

CDR3 coding DNA: TGCGCCAGCAGGGATACAGGGTTTATTGAAGCTTTCTTT. Its protein product is CASRDTGFIEAFF. The chain is built from TRBV10-2 and TRBJ1-1, with D tentatively TRBD1 (6 bases). Germline V gene lookup returns CDR1 WSHSY and CDR2 SAAADI. The CDR3 contains 13 residues. Trimming left V 6 bases short and J 7 bases short, with 15 bases between.